The 13 T cell receptor beta chains reported below all come from one sample, sequenced in a study of cytomegalovirus exposure and HLA in healthy donors. Primers for the PCR totalled 60 Vbeta and 13 Jbeta. Sequenced by immunoSEQ multiplex PCR; TCRdb stores in-frame clones only, minus some. This sample has about 180,000 clones, with around 77% found just once. The specimen sequenced was PBMCs. The receptors shown here come from a man aged 55 to 70 in good health and CMV-seronegative.

The rearrangement links TRBV7-8 to TRBJ2-1, with TRBD2 matching over 8 bases. J gave up 11 bases and V 5 bases, and 11 bases lay outside the gene matches. Germline V lookup: CDR1 SGHVS, CDR2 FQNEAQ. This CDR3 contains 14 residues. Here the CDR3 DNA reads TGTGCCAGCAGCGAGCTAGGACTAGCTAGGAAGCAGTTCTTC. Encoded protein: CASSELGLARKQFF. The full variable domain, with the rest looked up from reference TRBV7-8 and TRBJ2-1, is GAGVSQSPRYKVAKRGQDVALRCDPISGHVSLFWYQQALGQGPEFLTYFQNEAQLDKSGLPSDRFFAERPEGSVSTLKIQRTQQEDSAVYLCASSELGLARKQFFGPGTRLTVL.

The chain joins TRBV28 to TRBJ2-3, with 7 bases identical to TRBD1. Trimming cost V 1 base and J 1 base; bases outside gene matches: 14. Germline CDR1 reads MDHEN; CDR2 reads SYDVKM. The CDR3 is 19 residues long. The CDR3 here is CASSLSPNDIGGGTDTQYF. CDR3 bases: TGTGCCAGCAGTTTATCACCCAACGACATAGGGGGCGGCACAGATACGCAGTATTTT.

The V and J genes are TRBV2 and TRBJ2-1, with D tentatively TRBD1 (5 bases). Germline loops: CDR1 SNHLY, CDR2 FYNNEI. V was clipped by 9 bases and J by 2 bases, with 14 bases between them. The CDR3 has 14 residues. CDR3 coding DNA: TGTGCCAGTACTGGACCGACAGCCTACAATGAGCAGTTCTTC. Translating it yields CASTGPTAYNEQFF. Combining the CDR3 with reference TRBV2 and TRBJ2-1 gives the whole variable domain EPEVTQTPSHQVTQMGQEVILRCVPISNHLYFYWYRQILGQKVEFLVSFYNNEISEKSEIFDDQFSVERPDGSNFTLKIRSTKLEDSAMYFCASTGPTAYNEQFFGPGTRLTVL.

The gene calls are TRBV21-1 and TRBJ1-1; the table gives TRBD1 as D, unverified against the DNA. TRBV21-1 is tagged as a pseudogene. This CDR3 is built from 18 residues. CDR3 loop: CASSTSGTGSLMNTEAFF. The CDR3 nucleotides are TGTGCCAGCAGCACCTCCGGGACAGGGTCTCTCATGAACACTGAAGCTTTCTTT.

This clone was counted many times. This chain joins TRBV6-5 and TRBJ1-1; a possible D gene is TRBD1 (5 bases). The CDR3 loop spans 15 amino acids. Trimming stripped 0 bases from V and 3 bases from J, with 11 bases between. The germline CDR1 and CDR2 sequences are MNHEY and SVGAGI. This CDR3 is CASSYSPGADTEAFF. The CDR3 nucleotides are TGTGCCAGCAGTTACTCCCCTGGGGCCGACACTGAAGCTTTCTTT.

This rearrangement joins TRBV10-3 to TRBJ2-7; 11 positions match TRBD2. The CDR3 runs 16 residues. V lost 6 bases and J lost 2; bases outside the gene matches: 9. The germline V gene has CDR1 ENHRY and CDR2 SYGVKD. The CDR3 bases are TGTGCCATCAGCGTAACCGGACTAGCGGGTACCTACGAGCAGTACTTC. Encoded protein: CAISVTGLAGTYEQYF.

The chain uses TRBV10-2 and TRBJ1-1; D is uncertain. The V gene's germline CDR1 is WSHSY and CDR2 SAAADI. The CDR3 loop spans 14 amino acids. The V gene lost 6 bases and the J gene lost 4 bases, with 15 bases spanning the gap. This CDR3 reads CASRVDLEGTEAFF. For the CDR3, the DNA is TGCGCCAGCAGGGTTGACCTGGAGGGCACTGAAGCTTTCTTT.

V gene TRBV11-2 combines with J gene TRBJ2-2; TRBD1 might be the D (5 bases). The length of the CDR3 is 16 residues. Looked up from germline, CDR1 is SGHAT and CDR2 is FQNNGV. V lost 4 bases, J lost 0 bases, and 12 bases lay in between. The CDR3 DNA follows: TGTGCCAGCAGCTCAAACCCGGACACGAACACCGGGGAGCTGTTTTTT. Protein: CASSSNPDTNTGELFF. The full variable domain, rest sourced from reference TRBV11-2 and TRBJ2-2, is EAGVAQSPRYKIIEKRQSVAFWCNPISGHATLYWYQQILGQGPKLLIQFQNNGVVDDSQLPKDRFSAERLKGVDSTLKIQPAKLEDSAVYLCASSSNPDTNTGELFFGEGSRLTVL.

In regard to this clone: One end of the junction varies from germline; a read error may be responsible. The gene calls are TRBV28 and TRBJ1-4; TRBD1 agrees at 7 bases. Germline values: CDR1 MDHEN, CDR2 SYDVKM. This CDR3 is built from 14 residues. The CDR3: CASKSDRLNLAGVF. The CDR3 region has the DNA TGTGCCAGCAAGTCGGACAGGCTAAATTTGGCAGGTGTTTTT.

The chain uses TRBV14 and TRBJ1-5; D possibly corresponds to TRBD1 (6 bases). The CDR3 spans 15 residues. Germline CDR1 and CDR2: SGHDN and FVKESK. Between the trimmed V and J ends, which lost 4 bases and 3 bases, there was a span of 13 bases. This CDR3 is CASSLDRRINQPQHF. CDR3 bases: TGTGCCAGCAGCCTTGACAGGCGTATCAATCAGCCCCAGCATTTT.

The rearrangement uses TRBV5-4 and TRBJ1-2, with D hard to call. Germline CDR1 SGHNT, CDR2 YYREEE (reference sequence). Trimming took off 7 bases at V and 2 bases at J, with 15 bases between the two ends. This CDR3 has 14 residues. The CDR3 loop reads CASRREAANYGYTF. In nucleotides, the CDR3 is TGTGCCAGCCGGCGTGAGGCGGCCAACTATGGCTACACCTTC. Looking up the rest from reference TRBV5-4 and TRBJ1-2 gives the full variable domain: ETGVTQSPTHLIKTRGQQVTLRCSSQSGHNTVSWYQQALGQGPQFIFQYYREEENGRGNFPPRFSGLQFPNYSSELNVNALELDDSALYLCASRREAANYGYTFGSGTRLTVV.

This clone was observed a few times. The genes are TRBV5-1 and TRBJ1-3, with D tentatively TRBD1 (6 bases). This CDR3 has 14 amino acids. V lost 3 bases to trimming and J lost 0 bases, with 7 bases between them. Germline V CDR1 and CDR2: SGHRS, YFSETQ. CDR3 residues: CASSSQGSGNTIYF. CDR3 DNA sequence: TGCGCCAGCAGCTCACAGGGCTCTGGAAACACCATATATTTT.

The V call is TRBV27, the J call TRBJ1-3; TRBD1 agrees at 8 bases. V was clipped by 5 bases and J by 2 bases; unmatched bases: 5. The CDR3 sequence is 15 residues long. Germline CDR1 and CDR2: MNHEY and SMNVEV (reference sequence). The CDR3 DNA reads as TGTGCCAGCAGTCGGACAGGGAATACTGGAAACACCATATATTTT. Its translation is CASSRTGNTGNTIYF.